The source of this TCR beta chain is a study of T-cell reconstitution after alpha-beta-depleted transplantation in children (dated by TCRdb to the mid-2010s). About the investigation overall: Using TCR repertoire profiling, the study quantitatively followed how T-cell immune reconstitution unfolded in children after TCRalphabeta/CD19-depleted allogeneic hematopoietic cell transplantation.

Trimming at the junction amounts to 3 bases on V and 8 bases on J, and the germline ends lie 13 bases apart. CDR1 MGHRA and CDR2 YSYEKL are derived from the germline V gene. The CDR3 goes from the cysteine to the phenylalanine over 14 residues. Left in the record is the CDR3 DNA by itself, 42 bases read in frame from the first base. This clonotype has just a few counts. The target of this receptor is not known. Base-call qualities are not available, and no considerably larger clone is one nucleotide away. Receptor libraries were prepared by PCR. Sequencer: Illumina HiSeq 2500. Molecular barcoding was employed in the preparation of TCR libraries, with unique molecular identifiers being used to normalize TCRbeta repertoire quantification. The raw public reads went through TCRdb reprocessing: fastp at Q25, MiXCR clone calling, in-frame beta chains kept. Each CDR3 protein appears once, grouped with its most common genes and DNA. The sample records some 220,000 distinct CDR3 sequences, about 9.2% of which are singletons. The top ten clonotypes cover over 5.5% of the sample.

In this chain, TRBV4-1 is recombined with TRBJ1-4, with no confident D gene call. Sample: PBMCs from the stem cell graft donor, taken from the stem cell graft. The source is a human donor who donated a stem cell graft to a child with acute lymphoblastic leukemia. This receptor carries the CDR3 CASSQRTREEKLFF. The DNA sequence follows: TGCGCCAGCAGCCAGCGGACTAGGGAGGAAAAACTGTTTTTT.